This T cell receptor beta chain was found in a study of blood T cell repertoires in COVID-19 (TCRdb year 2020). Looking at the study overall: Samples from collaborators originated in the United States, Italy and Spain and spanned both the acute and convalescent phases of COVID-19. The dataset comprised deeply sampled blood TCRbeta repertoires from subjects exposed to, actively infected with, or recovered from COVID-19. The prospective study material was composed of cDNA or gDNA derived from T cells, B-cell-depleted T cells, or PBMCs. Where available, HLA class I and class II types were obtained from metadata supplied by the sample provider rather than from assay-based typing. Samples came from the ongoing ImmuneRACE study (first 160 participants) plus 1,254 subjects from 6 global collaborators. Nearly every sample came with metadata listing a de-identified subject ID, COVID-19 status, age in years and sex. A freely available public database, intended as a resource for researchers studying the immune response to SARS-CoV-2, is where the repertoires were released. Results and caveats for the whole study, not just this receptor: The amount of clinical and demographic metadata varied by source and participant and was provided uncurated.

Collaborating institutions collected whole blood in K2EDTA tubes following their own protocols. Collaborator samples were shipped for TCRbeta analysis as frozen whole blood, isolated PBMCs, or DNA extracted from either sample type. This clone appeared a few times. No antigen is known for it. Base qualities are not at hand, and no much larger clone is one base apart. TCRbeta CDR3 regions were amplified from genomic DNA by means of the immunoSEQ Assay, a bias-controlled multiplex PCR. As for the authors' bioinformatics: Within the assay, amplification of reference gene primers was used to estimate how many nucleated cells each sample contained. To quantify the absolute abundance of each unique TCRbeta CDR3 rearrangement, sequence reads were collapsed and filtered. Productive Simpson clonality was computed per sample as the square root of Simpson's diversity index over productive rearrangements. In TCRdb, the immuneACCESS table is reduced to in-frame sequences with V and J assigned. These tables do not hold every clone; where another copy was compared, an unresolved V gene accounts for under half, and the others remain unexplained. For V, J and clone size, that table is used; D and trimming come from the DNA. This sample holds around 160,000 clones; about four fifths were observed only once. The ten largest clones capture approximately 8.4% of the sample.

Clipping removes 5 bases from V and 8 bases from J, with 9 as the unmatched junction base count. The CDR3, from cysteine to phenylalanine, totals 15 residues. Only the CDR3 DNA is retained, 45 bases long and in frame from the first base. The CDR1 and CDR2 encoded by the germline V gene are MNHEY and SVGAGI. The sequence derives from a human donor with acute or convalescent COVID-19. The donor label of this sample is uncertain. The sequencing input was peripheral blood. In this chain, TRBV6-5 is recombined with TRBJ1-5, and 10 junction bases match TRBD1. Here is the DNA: TGTGCCAGCAGTCAAACCGGGACAGGGGTTAAGCCCCAGCATTTT. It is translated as CASSQTGTGVKPQHF.